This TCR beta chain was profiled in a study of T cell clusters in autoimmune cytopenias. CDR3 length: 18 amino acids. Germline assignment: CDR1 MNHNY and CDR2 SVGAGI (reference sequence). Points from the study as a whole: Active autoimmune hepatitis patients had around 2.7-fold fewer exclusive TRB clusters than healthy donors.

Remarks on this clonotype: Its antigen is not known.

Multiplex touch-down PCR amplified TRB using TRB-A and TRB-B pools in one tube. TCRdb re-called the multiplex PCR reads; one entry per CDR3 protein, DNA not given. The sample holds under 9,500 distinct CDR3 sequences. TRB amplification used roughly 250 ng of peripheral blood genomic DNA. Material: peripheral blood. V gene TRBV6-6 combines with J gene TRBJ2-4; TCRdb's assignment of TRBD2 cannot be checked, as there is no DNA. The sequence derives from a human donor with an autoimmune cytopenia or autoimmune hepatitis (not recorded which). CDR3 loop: CASSYRGAGGLAKNIQYF.